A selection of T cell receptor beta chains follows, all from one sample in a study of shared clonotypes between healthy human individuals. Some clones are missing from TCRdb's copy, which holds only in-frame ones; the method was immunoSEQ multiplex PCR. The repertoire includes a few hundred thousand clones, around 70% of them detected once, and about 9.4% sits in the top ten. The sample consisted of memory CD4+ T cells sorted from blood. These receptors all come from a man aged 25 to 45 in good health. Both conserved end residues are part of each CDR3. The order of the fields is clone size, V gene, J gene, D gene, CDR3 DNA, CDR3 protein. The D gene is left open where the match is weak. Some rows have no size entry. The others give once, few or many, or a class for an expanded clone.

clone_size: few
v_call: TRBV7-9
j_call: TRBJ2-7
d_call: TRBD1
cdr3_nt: TGTGCCAGCAGCCCGGGACAGGGGCTAGCGGAGCAGTACTTC
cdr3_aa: CASSPGQGLAEQYF

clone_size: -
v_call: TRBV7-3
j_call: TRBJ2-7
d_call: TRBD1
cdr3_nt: TGTGCCAGCAGCTTGGACAGGGGTTACGAGCAGTACTTC
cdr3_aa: CASSLDRGYEQYF

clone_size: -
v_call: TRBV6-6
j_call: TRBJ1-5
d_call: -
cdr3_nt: TGTGCCAGCAGGAGAACGGGAAGCAATCAGCCCCAGCATTTT
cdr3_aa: CASRRTGSNQPQHF

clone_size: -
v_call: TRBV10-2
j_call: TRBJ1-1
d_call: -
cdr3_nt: TGCGCCAGCACGGGAACAAGGAACACTGAAGCTTTCTTT
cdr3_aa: CASTGTRNTEAFF

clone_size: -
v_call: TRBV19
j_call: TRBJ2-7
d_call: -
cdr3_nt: TGTGCCAGTAGTCGCAGAAACCCAGCAGGGTCCTACGAGCAGTACTTC
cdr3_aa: CASSRRNPAGSYEQYF

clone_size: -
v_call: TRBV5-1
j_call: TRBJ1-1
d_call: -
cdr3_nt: TGCGCCAGCAGCTTTGACGGGGGGAACACTGAAGCTTTCTTT
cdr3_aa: CASSFDGGNTEAFF

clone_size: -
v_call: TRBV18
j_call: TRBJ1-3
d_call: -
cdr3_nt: TGTGCCAGCTCACCACTGGAAGGGGGAAACACCATATATTTT
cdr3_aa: CASSPLEGGNTIYF

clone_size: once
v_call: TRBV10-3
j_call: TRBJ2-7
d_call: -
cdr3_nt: TGTGCCATCGGCGACTCGCGTTCCTACGAGCAGTACTTC
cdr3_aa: CAIGDSRSYEQYF

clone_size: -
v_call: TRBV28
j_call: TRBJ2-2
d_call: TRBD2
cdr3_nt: TGTGCCACTCTACCTCTAGCGGGAGTCGGGGAGCTGTTTTTT
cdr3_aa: CATLPLAGVGELFF

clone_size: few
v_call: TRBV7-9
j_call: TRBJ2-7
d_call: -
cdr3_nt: TGTGCCAGCAGCTCCAATGGGATAACCTACGAGCAGTACTTC
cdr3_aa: CASSSNGITYEQYF

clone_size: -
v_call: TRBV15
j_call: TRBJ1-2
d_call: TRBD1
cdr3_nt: TGTGCCACCAGCCCGCCCAGGGGGTATGGCTACACCTTC
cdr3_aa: CATSPPRGYGYTF

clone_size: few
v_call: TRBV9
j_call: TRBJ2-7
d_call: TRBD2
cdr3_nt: TGTGCCAGCAGCGTAGACATTTCGGCGGGAGTCAAGTACGAGCAGTACTTC
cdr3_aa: CASSVDISAGVKYEQYF

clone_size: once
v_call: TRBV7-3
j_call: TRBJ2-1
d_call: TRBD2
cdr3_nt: TGTGCCAGCAGCCGATCCAGTTCGGGGCTAGCGGGAGACAATGAGCAGTTCTTC
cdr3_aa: CASSRSSSGLAGDNEQFF

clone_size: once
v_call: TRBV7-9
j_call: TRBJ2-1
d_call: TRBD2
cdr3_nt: TGTGCCAGCAGAGCGGGGTACAATGAGCAGTTCTTC
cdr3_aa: CASRAGYNEQFF

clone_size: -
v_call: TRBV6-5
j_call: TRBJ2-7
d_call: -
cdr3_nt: TGTGCCAGCAGTTCCTCGACCCTCGCCTACGAGCAGTACTTC
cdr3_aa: CASSSSTLAYEQYF

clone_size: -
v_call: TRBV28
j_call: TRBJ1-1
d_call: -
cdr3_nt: TGTGCCAGCAGTTTATATGGCAGACTGAACACTGAAGCTTTCTTT
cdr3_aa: CASSLYGRLNTEAFF

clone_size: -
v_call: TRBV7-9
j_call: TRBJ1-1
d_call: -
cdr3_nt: TGTGCCAGCAGCCTGCAGGAGAACACTGAAGCTTTCTTT
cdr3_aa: CASSLQENTEAFF

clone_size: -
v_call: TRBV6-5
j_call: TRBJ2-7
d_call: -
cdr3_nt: TGTGCCAGCAGGAGGGGGGCCTACGAGCAGTACTTC
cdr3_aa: CASRRGAYEQYF

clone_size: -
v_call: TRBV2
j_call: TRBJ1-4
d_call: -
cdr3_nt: TGTGCCAGCACCGCGATCACAACTAATGAAAAACTGTTTTTT
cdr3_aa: CASTAITTNEKLFF

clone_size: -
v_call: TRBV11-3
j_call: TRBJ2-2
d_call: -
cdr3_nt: TGTGCCAGCAGCTTAGGTGCAGCCACCGGGGAGCTGTTTTTT
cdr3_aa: CASSLGAATGELFF

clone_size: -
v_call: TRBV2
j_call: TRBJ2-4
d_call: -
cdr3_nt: TGTGCCAGCCGGGGGAGGAACATTCAGTACTTC
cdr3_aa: CASRGRNIQYF

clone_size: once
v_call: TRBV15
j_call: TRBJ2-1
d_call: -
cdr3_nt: TGTGCCACCAGCAGAGATAACTCGCGGAGCTCCTACAATGAGCAGTTCTTC
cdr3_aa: CATSRDNSRSSYNEQFF

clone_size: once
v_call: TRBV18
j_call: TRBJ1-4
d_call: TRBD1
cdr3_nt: TGTGCCAGCTCACCACCGTCAGGGGGCGCGAATGAAAAACTGTTTTTT
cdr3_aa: CASSPPSGGANEKLFF

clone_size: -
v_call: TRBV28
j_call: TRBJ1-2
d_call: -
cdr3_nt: TGTGCCAGCAGTCAGGGAGACTATGGCTACACCTTC
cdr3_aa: CASSQGDYGYTF

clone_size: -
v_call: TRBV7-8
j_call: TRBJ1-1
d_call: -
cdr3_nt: TGTGCCAGCAGTCTCACCCTTGAACGGGAGCGAGCTTTCTTT
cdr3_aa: CASSLTLERERAFF

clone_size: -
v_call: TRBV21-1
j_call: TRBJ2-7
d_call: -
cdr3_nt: TGTGCCAGCAGCGGGCGTGGGCAGCGGACATCCTACGAGCAGTACTTC
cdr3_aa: CASSGRGQRTSYEQYF

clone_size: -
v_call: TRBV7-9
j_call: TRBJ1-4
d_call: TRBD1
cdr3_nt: TGTGCCAGCAGCTTAGATCCGGGACAGGGTAATGAAAAACTGTTTTTT
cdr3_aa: CASSLDPGQGNEKLFF

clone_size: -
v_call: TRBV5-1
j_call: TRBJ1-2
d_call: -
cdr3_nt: TGCGCCAGCAGCCCCCGGGAGGGGAACTATGGCTACACCTTC
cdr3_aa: CASSPREGNYGYTF

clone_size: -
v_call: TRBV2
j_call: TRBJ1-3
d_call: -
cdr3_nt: TGTGCCAGCAGTGAGGCTACCTCTGGAAACACCATATATTTT
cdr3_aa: CASSEATSGNTIYF

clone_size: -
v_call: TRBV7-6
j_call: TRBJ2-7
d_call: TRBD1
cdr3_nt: TGTGCCAGCAGCCCACAGGGGGTTAAATCCTACGAGCAGTACTTC
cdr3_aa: CASSPQGVKSYEQYF

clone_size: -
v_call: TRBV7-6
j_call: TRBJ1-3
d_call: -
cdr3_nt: TGTGCCAGCAGCGCCAATGGAAACACCATATATTTT
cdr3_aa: CASSANGNTIYF

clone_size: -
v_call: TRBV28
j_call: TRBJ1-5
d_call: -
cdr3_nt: TGTGCCAGCAGTACTCCATCGGACGGAAATCAGCCCCAGCATTTT
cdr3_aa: CASSTPSDGNQPQHF

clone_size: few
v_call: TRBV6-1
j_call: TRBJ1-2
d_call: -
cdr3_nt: TGTGCCAGCAGTGACTCTATGCGGTATGGCTACACCTTC
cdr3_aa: CASSDSMRYGYTF

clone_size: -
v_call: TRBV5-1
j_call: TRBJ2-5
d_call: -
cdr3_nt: TGCGCCAGCAGCTTATATGGGACCCAGTACTTC
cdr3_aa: CASSLYGTQYF

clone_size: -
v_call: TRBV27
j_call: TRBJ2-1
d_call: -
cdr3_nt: TGTGCCAGCAGTTTCACTAGCTCCCACAATGAGCAGTTCTTC
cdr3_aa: CASSFTSSHNEQFF

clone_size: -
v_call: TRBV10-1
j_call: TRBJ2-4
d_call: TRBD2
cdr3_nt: TGCGCCAGCAGCGGTGGGGGGGATTCCAAAAACATTCAGTACTTC
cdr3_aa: CASSGGGDSKNIQYF

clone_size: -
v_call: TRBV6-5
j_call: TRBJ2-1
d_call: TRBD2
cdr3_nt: TGTGCCAGCAGTCGCACCGGGACTAGGTGGTTCTTC
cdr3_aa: CASSRTGTRWFF

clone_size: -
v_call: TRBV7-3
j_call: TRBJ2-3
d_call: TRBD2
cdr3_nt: TGTGCCAGCAGCTTAGACGGGAGGGGCACAGATACGCAGTATTTT
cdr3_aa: CASSLDGRGTDTQYF

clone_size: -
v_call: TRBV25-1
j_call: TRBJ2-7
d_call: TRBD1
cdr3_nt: TGTGCCAGCAGGGAAAGGACAGGGAACGTCGGAGAGCAGTACTTC
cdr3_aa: CASRERTGNVGEQYF

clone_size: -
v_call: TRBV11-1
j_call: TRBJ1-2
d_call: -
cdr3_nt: TGTGCCAGCAGCTTAGTAACCTCGGTGGGCTACACCTTC
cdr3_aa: CASSLVTSVGYTF

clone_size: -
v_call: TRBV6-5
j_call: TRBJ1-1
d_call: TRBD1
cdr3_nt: TGTGCCAGCAGTCCACGGACAGGGTCGGAGACTGAAGCTTTCTTT
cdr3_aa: CASSPRTGSETEAFF

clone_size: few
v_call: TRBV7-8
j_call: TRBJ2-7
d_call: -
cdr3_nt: TGTGCCAGCAGCCCCAGACAGGTTGTATACGAGCAGTACTTC
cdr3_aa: CASSPRQVVYEQYF

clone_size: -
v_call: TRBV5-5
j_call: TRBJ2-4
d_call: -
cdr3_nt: TGTGCCAGCAGTCCTCAGGGTAGAGACATTCAGTACTTC
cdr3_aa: CASSPQGRDIQYF

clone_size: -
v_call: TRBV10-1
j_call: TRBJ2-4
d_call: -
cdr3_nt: TGCGCCAGCAGTGAGTCGAGCATTCAGTACTTC
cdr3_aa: CASSESSIQYF

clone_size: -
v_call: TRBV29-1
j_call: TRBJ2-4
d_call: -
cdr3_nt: TGCAGCGTTGAATTGGCAGGGGGGAAATTAGCCAAAAACATTCAGTACTTC
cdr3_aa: CSVELAGGKLAKNIQYF

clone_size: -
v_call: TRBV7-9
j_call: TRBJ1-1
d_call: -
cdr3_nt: TGTGCCAGCAGCACGGGAACGAACACTGAAGCTTTCTTT
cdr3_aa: CASSTGTNTEAFF

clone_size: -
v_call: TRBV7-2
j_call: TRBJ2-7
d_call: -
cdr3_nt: TGTGCCAGCAGCTTAGTGGGGTTCGGGGACGAGCAGTACTTC
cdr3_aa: CASSLVGFGDEQYF

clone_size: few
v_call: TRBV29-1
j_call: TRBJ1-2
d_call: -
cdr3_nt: TGCAGCGTTACAGCTAGGGGAGGCTACACCTTC
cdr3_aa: CSVTARGGYTF

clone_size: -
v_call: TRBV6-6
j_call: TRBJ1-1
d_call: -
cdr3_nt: TGTGCCAGCAGTTACACAAAAGGGACTGAAGCTTTCTTT
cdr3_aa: CASSYTKGTEAFF

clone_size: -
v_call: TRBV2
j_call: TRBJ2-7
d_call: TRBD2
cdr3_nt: TGTGCCAGCGCGGGGGGGTTGGTCTACGAGCAGTACTTC
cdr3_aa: CASAGGLVYEQYF

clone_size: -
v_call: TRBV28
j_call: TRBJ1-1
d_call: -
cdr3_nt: TGTGCCAGCCATGGAGGACACACTGAAGCTTTCTTT
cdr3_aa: CASHGGHTEAFF

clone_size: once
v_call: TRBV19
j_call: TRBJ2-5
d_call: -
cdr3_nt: TGTGCCAGTAGTATGCTAGCGCGACAAGAGACCCAGTACTTC
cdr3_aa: CASSMLARQETQYF

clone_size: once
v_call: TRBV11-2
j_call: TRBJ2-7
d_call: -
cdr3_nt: TGTGCCAGCAGCTCCCAGCTAGGAGGGAGATTTGACTTC
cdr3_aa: CASSSQLGGRFDF

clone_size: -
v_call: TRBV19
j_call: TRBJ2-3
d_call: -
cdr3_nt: TGTGCCAGTTCCGCCACGGGGGTAAAGGATACGCAGTATTTT
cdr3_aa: CASSATGVKDTQYF

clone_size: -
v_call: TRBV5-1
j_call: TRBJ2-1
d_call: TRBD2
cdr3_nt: TGCGCCAGCAGCTCCGGACTAGTCGATGAGCAGTTCTTC
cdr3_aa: CASSSGLVDEQFF

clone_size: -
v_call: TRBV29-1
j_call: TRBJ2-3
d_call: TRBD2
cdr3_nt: TGCAGCGAGCGGGAGGGGCATACGCAGTATTTT
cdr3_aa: CSEREGHTQYF

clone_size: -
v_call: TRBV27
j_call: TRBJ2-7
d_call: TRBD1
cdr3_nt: TGTGCCGTTGGGACAGGACGCTACGAGCAGTACTTC
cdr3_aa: CAVGTGRYEQYF

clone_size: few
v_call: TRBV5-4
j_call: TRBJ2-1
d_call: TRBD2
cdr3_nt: TGTGCCTTTAGACTAGCGGGAGTGGGCGAGCAGTTCTTC
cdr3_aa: CAFRLAGVGEQFF

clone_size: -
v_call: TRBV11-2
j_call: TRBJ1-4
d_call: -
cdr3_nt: TGTGCCAGCAGCTTAACTAATGAAAAACTGTTTTTT
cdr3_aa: CASSLTNEKLFF